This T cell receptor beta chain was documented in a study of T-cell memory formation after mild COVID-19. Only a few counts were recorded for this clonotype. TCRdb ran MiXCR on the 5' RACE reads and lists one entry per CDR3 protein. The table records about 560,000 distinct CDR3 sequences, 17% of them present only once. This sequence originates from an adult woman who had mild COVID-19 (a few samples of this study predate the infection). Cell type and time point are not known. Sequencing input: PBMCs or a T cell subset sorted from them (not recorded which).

The CDR3 DNA sequence: TGTGCCAGCAGTTACCTAAGGGGGGCCGGAGTAGTCGAGCAGTACTTC. Its protein is CASSYLRGAGVVEQYF. The V and J genes are TRBV6-6 and TRBJ2-7; D might be TRBD1 or TRBD2, each matching 6 bases. Germline-derived CDR1 and CDR2 are MNHNY and SVGAGI (reference sequence). V was pared by 2 bases and J by 6 bases, with 20 bases between. The CDR3 covers 16 residues.